This TCR beta chain was sequenced during a study of blood T cell repertoires in COVID-19. Overall study context: The United States, Italy and Spain were the sources of the acute and convalescent COVID-19 samples. T cells, B-cell-depleted T cells, or PBMCs provided the cDNA or gDNA that served as material.

Germline V gene data show CDR1 as SGHRS and CDR2 as YFSETQ. There are 14 residues in the CDR3. V dropped 0 bases and J dropped 3 bases, with 9 bases sitting between them. The authors' processing: Amplification with reference gene primers provided the estimates of nucleated cell counts. Produced via immunoSEQ multiplex PCR; TCRdb's table is partial and in-frame only. Clone size and the V and J calls come from that table; the DNA yielded D and trimming. The sample lists approximately 150,000 clones; around four fifths were seen once. Seattle patient enrollment occurred during active infection, with longitudinal follow-up thereafter.

The receptor was derived from a woman aged 80 or over with COVID-19, enrolled during active disease. The chain recombines TRBV5-1 with TRBJ2-5; D gene unclear. Material: peripheral blood. CDR3 sequence: CASSLEGTEETQYF. The CDR3 bases are TGCGCCAGCAGCTTGGAAGGCACAGAAGAGACCCAGTACTTC.